Following are 18 T cell receptor beta chains from one sample sequenced in a study of metastatic and nonmetastatic thyroid tumors. TCRdb ran MiXCR on the PCR reads. The sample includes tens of thousands of clones, less than 20% of them seen just once. Prior to thyroid surgery, none of the patients had received any treatment. Specimen: tumor tissue. Every receptor here comes from a female donor with papillary thyroid cancer or a benign thyroid nodule (not recorded which). Some clones in this sample may be carry-over from other donors' samples.

This clone was detected many times. V usage is TRBV5-1 and J usage is TRBJ2-2, with unresolved D. V gave up 2 bases and J gave up 5 bases, with 7 bases separating them. CDR1 is SGHRS, CDR2 YFSETQ, per germline. The CDR3 length is 13 residues. Written as DNA, the CDR3 is TGCGCCAGCAGCTTAGGTTGGACCGGGGAGCTGTTTTTT. It yields the protein CASSLGWTGELFF.

This clone was observed many times. Other nucleotide sequences in the sample specify the same CDR3. This rearrangement joins TRBV7-2 to TRBJ1-2; 9 bases fit TRBD1. The CDR3 length is 14 residues. Germline CDR1 reads SGHTA; CDR2 reads FQGNSA. The V segment lost 5 bases and the J segment 8 bases; nucleotides outside the gene matches: 9. The CDR3 DNA follows: TGTGCCAGCAGCCCCGGACAGGGGAGGACCGGCTACACCTTC. This sequence encodes CASSPGQGRTGYTF. The full variable domain, with the rest looked up from reference TRBV7-2 and TRBJ1-2, is GAGVSQSPSNKVTEKGKDVELRCDPISGHTALYWYRQSLGQGLEFLIYFQGNSAPDKSGLPSDRFSAERTGGSVSTLTIQRTQQEDSAVYLCASSPGQGRTGYTFGSGTRLTVV.

This clone has at least ten counts. The gene calls are TRBV18 and TRBJ2-5, with D possibly TRBD1 on 5 matching bases. Looked up from germline, CDR1 is KGHSH and CDR2 is LQKENI. The CDR3 is 14 amino acids. Trimming shortened V by 5 bases and J by 4 bases, and 14 bases separated the two germline ends. CDR3 in amino acids: CASSTYGGAETQYF. DNA for the CDR3: TGTGCCAGCTCAACATACGGTGGGGCAGAGACCCAGTACTTC.

This clone came up many times. The V call is TRBV12-3 or TRBV12-4, the J call TRBJ1-2; D remains unclear. Between the trimmed V and J ends, which lost 2 bases and 1 base, there was a span of 8 bases. The CDR3 covers 14 residues. CDR3 bases: TGTGCCAGCAGTTTACTGCAGGATAACTATGGCTACACCTTC. Translation: CASSLLQDNYGYTF.

J is TRBJ2-3 and V is TRBV5-4; 7 bases are shared with TRBD2. Trimming cost V 2 bases and J 4 bases; bases outside gene matches: 4. Germline V gives CDR1 SGHNT, CDR2 YYREEE (reference sequence). This CDR3 has 14 amino acids. The CDR3 loop reads CASSLGLAADTQYF. DNA of the CDR3: TGTGCCAGCAGCTTAGGGCTAGCGGCAGATACGCAGTATTTT.

In this sample, this clone turned up many times. The chain carries TRBV4-1 and TRBJ1-2, with 7 bases aligning to TRBD1. The ends lost 1 base at V and 3 bases at J; junction bases unmatched: 8. The CDR3 sequence is 16 residues long. CDR1 is MGHRA and CDR2 is YSYEKL in the germline V gene. The CDR3 region is CASSQGEGGVYYGYTF. The CDR3 nucleotides read TGCGCCAGCAGCCAAGGTGAAGGGGGCGTCTACTATGGCTACACCTTC.

The table lists this clone with a count of one. The V and J genes are TRBV7-2 and TRBJ2-5; D may be TRBD2 (5 bases). This CDR3 is built from 15 residues. V dropped 7 bases and J dropped 0 bases, with 15 bases sitting between them. The germline V gene encodes CDR1 SGHTA and CDR2 FQGNSA. CDR3 in amino acids: CASTGLAGHQETQYF. In DNA form, the CDR3 reads TGTGCCAGCACCGGCCTGGCGGGTCACCAAGAGACCCAGTACTTC.

This chain links TRBV20-1 with TRBJ2-7; 14 bases line up with TRBD2. Germline CDR1 and CDR2: DFQATT and SNEGSKA (reference sequence). V lost 0 bases and J lost 4; bases outside the gene matches: 17. The length of the CDR3 is 20 residues. The CDR3 spells CSARDIYGTSGSPNAYEQYF. The DNA for the CDR3 is TGCAGTGCTAGAGATATTTATGGGACTAGCGGGAGCCCGAACGCGTACGAGCAGTACTTC.

This clone was seen only once. Just one base apart from a much larger clone, this may be a read error. The V and J genes are TRBV4-2 and TRBJ2-3, with D maybe TRBD1 (6 bases). Germline-derived CDR1 and CDR2 are LGHNA and YNFKEQ. The length of the CDR3 is 16 residues. CDR3 in amino acids: CASSAKTGTSTDTQYF. The CDR3 DNA reads as TGTGCCAGCAGCGCGAAAACCGGGACAAGCACAGATACGCAGTATTTC.

This clone occurred many times. The V and J genes are TRBV12-3 or TRBV12-4 and TRBJ2-3; no definite D call. The CDR3 is made up of 16 amino acids. The ends were cut back, 6 bases at V and 0 bases at J, with 16 bases in the middle. This chain's CDR3 is CASSDLRSSSTDTQYF. Written as DNA, the CDR3 is TGTGCCAGCAGCGATCTCAGGAGCTCTAGCACAGATACGCAGTATTTT.

V and J are TRBV5-6 and TRBJ1-1; D gene ambiguous. Looked up from germline, CDR1 is SGHDT and CDR2 is YYEEEE. Trimming cost V 2 bases and J 1 base, with 6 bases left between them. The CDR3 sequence is 13 residues long. The DNA for the CDR3 is TGTGCCAGCAGCTTAGGGCGGAACACTGAAGCTTTCTTT. Protein product: CASSLGRNTEAFF. Complete variable domain (other parts from reference TRBV5-6 and TRBJ1-1): DAGVTQSPTHLIKTRGQQVTLRCSPKSGHDTVSWYQQALGQGPQFIFQYYEEEERQRGNFPDRFSGHQFPNYSSELNVNALLLGDSALYLCASSLGRNTEAFFGQGTRLTVV.

This clone was observed many times. The rearrangement uses TRBV6-2 or TRBV6-3 and TRBJ1-5, with D tentatively TRBD1 (6 bases). CDR1 MNHEY and CDR2 SVGEGT come from the germline V gene. This CDR3 spans 15 amino acids. The V gene lost 2 bases and the J gene lost 13 bases, with 21 bases spanning the gap. This CDR3 reads CASSYAQVEQGGQHF. The CDR3 DNA reads as TGTGCCAGCAGTTACGCGCAGGTCGAACAGGGAGGTCAGCATTTT.

Remarks on this clone: A junction end diverges from the germline sequence, so it may reflect a read error. This chain joins TRBV11-3 and TRBJ2-3, with D possibly matching TRBD1 (5 bases). Germline CDR1 reads SGHNT; CDR2 reads YENEEA. The CDR3 covers 15 residues. The CDR3 loop is CVSSLFLGQTDTQYF. CDR3 coding DNA: TGTGTCAGCAGCTTATTTTTGGGGCAAACAGATACGCAGTATTTT. Drawing the rest from reference TRBV11-3 and TRBJ2-3, the complete variable domain is EAGVVQSPRYKIIEKKQPVAFWCNPISGHNTLYWYLQNLGQGPELLIRYENEEAVDDSQLPKDRFSAERLKGVDSTLKIQPAELGDSAVYLCVSSLFLGQTDTQYFGPGTRLTVL.

This clone was observed many times. Written as DNA, the CDR3 is TGTGCCAGCGGGCCAGGGACGGCCTACGAGCAGTACTTC. Its translation is CASGPGTAYEQYF. V gene TRBV7-9 combines with J gene TRBJ2-7; possibly TRBD1 or TRBD2 for D (5 bases each). CDR3 length: 13 amino acids. Germline V CDR1 and CDR2: SEHNR, FQNEAQ (reference sequence). Trimming left V 8 bases short and J 2 bases short, with 13 bases between.

This clone was detected ten times or more. V usage is TRBV12-3 or TRBV12-4 and J usage is TRBJ2-2; TRBD1 matches at 7 bases. The length of the CDR3 is 15 residues. J lost 2 bases, V lost 4 bases, and 4 bases had no gene match. Here the CDR3 DNA reads TGTGCCAGCAGTTCAAGGGACAGAAACACCGGGGAGCTGTTTTTT. Translated: CASSSRDRNTGELFF.

The chain couples TRBV20-1 to TRBJ2-3; D ambiguous. Trimming left V 8 bases short and J 5 bases short, with 26 bases between. The CDR3 covers 16 residues. Germline loops: CDR1 DFQATT, CDR2 SNEGSKA (reference sequence). CDR3 nucleotides: TGCAGTTCCAAGCAGTGGTGGGGTAGTGGGTTAGATACGCAGTATTTT. It translates to CSSKQWWGSGLDTQYF.

This clone has ten or more counts. The V and J genes are TRBV30 and TRBJ2-3; possibly TRBD2 for D (6 bases). The germline CDR1 and CDR2 sequences are GTSNPN and SVGIG (reference sequence). The CDR3 consists of 13 residues. V was trimmed by 4 bases and J by 4 bases, leaving 12 bases between them. This chain's CDR3 is CAWKGVAADTQYF. The CDR3 nucleotides read TGTGCCTGGAAAGGTGTAGCGGCAGATACGCAGTATTTT. The entire variable domain, with the rest obtained from reference TRBV30 and TRBJ2-3, is as follows: SQTIHQWPATLVQPVGSPLSLECTVEGTSNPNLYWYRQAAGRGLQLLFYSVGIGQISSEVPQNLSASRPQDRQFILSSKKLLLSDSGFYLCAWKGVAADTQYFGPGTRLTVL.

In regard to this clone: Since a much larger clone is just one base distant, this may be a read error. The chain has TRBV7-2 and TRBJ2-5; the D is unclear. CDR1 and CDR2 (germline): SGHTA, FQGNSA. The CDR3 is 14 residues long. Trimming stripped 1 base from V and 6 bases from J, with 12 bases between. CDR3: CASSLVQSAQTQYF. CDR3 coding DNA: TGTGCCAGCAGCTTAGTACAGTCAGCCCAGACCCAGTACTTC.